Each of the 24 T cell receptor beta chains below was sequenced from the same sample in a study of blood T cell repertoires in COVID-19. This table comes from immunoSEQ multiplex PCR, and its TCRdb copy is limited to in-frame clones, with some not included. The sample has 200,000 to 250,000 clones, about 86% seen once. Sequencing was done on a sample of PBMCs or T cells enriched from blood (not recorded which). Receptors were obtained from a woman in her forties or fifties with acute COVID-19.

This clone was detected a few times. The CDR3 DNA is TGTGCCAGCAGTCCGACTAGCGGGGGGCGGGGAGATACGCAGTATTTT. This gives the protein CASSPTSGGRGDTQYF. This rearrangement joins TRBV6-2 or TRBV6-3 to TRBJ2-3; 13 bases line up with TRBD2. The junction had 7 bases not matched to a gene; V was cut back by 5 bases and J by 5 bases. CDR1 and CDR2 (germline): MNHEY, SVGEGT. The CDR3 is 16 amino acids.

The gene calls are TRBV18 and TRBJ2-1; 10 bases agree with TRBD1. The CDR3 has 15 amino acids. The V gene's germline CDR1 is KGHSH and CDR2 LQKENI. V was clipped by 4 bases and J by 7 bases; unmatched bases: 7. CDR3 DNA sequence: TGTGCCAGCTCACGAGACAGGGGGCGGGATAATGAGCAGTTCTTC. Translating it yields CASSRDRGRDNEQFF. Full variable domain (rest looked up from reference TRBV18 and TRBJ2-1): NAGVMQNPRHLVRRRGQEARLRCSPMKGHSHVYWYRQLPEEGLKFMVYLQKENIIDESGMPKERFSAEFPKEGPSILRIQQVVRGDSAAYFCASSRDRGRDNEQFFGPGTRLTVL.

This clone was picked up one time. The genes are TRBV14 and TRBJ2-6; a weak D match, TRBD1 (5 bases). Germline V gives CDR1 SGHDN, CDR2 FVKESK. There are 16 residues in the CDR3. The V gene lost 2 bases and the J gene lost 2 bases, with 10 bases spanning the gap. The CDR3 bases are TGTGCCAGCAGCCAATTTTGGGGCGCTGGGGCCAACGTCCTGACTTTC. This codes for CASSQFWGAGANVLTF.

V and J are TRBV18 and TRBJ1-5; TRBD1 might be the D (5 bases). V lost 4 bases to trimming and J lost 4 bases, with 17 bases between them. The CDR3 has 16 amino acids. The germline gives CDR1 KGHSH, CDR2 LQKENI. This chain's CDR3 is CASSRTTTEINQPQHF. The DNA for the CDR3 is TGTGCCAGCTCACGCACGACGACAGAGATTAATCAGCCCCAGCATTTT.

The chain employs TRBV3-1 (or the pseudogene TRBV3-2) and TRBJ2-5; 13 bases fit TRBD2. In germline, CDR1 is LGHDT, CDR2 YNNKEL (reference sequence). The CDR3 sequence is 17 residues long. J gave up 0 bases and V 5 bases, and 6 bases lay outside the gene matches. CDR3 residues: CASSYGTSGVYQETQYF. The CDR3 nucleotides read TGTGCCAGCAGCTACGGGACTAGCGGGGTTTACCAAGAGACCCAGTACTTC.

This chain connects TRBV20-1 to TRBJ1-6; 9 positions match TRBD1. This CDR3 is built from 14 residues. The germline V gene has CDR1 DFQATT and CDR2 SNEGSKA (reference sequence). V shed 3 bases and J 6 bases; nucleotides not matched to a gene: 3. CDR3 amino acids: CSASATGGNSPLHF. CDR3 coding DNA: TGCAGTGCTAGTGCGACAGGGGGTAATTCACCCCTCCACTTT.

The DNA of the CDR3 is TGTGCCAGCAGCCAAGATCCCAGGGGGCCCTATGGCTACACCTTC. Translating gives CASSQDPRGPYGYTF. The chain is built from TRBV3-1 (or the pseudogene TRBV3-2) and TRBJ1-2; 8 bases are a match to TRBD1. CDR1 is LGHDT and CDR2 is YNNKEL in the germline V gene (reference sequence). This CDR3 has 15 residues. V trimming: 0 bases; J trimming: 4 bases; junction bases outside the gene matches: 4.

In nucleotides, the CDR3 is TGTGCCAGCAGCGGGACTAGCGGGAGTAGACGCCAAGAGACCCAGTACTTC. This translates into CASSGTSGSRRQETQYF. This rearrangement joins TRBV7-2 to TRBJ2-5; 14 nucleotides agree with TRBD2. The V and J ends lost 5 bases and 1 base, in that order; junction bases with no gene match: 6. Germline loops: CDR1 SGHTA, CDR2 FQGNSA. This CDR3 has 17 amino acids.

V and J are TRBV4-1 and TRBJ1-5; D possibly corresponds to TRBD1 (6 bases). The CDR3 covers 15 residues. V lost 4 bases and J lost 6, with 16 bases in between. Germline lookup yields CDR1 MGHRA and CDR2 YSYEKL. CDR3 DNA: TGCGCCAGCAGCCCTCTAGTAACAGGGCCTCAGCCCCAGCATTTT. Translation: CASSPLVTGPQPQHF.

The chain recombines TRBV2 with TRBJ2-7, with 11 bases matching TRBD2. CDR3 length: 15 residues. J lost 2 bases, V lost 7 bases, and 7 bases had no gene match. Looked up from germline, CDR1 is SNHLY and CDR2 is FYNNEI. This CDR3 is CASNPQTSGTYEQYF. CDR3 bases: TGTGCCAGCAACCCTCAGACTAGCGGGACCTACGAGCAGTACTTC.

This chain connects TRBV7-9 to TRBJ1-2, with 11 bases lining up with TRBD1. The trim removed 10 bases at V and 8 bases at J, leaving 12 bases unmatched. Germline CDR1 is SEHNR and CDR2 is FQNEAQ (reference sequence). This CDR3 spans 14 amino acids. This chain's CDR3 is CATQHGTGGLGYTF. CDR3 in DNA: TGTGCCACCCAACACGGGACAGGGGGTTTAGGCTACACCTTC.

The DNA of the CDR3 is TGTGCCATCAGTGAGTCACAGGGCGGAAGCAATCAGCCCCAGCATTTT. Amino acid sequence: CAISESQGGSNQPQHF. The genes are TRBV10-3 and TRBJ1-5, with D possibly being TRBD1 (6 bases). Germline V gene data show CDR1 as ENHRY and CDR2 as SYGVKD. This CDR3 spans 16 amino acids. V lost 0 bases to trimming and J lost 1 base, with 10 bases between them.

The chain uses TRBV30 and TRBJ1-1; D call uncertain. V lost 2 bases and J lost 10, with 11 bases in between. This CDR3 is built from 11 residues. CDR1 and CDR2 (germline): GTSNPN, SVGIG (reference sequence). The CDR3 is CAWSLNLGAFF. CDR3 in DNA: TGTGCCTGGAGTCTAAATCTCGGAGCTTTCTTT.

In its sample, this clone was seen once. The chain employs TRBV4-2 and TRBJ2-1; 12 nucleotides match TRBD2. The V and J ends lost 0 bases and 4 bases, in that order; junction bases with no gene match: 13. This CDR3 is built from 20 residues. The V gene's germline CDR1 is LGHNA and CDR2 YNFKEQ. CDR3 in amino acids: CASSQDIALAGGLGYNEQFF. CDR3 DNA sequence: TGTGCCAGCAGCCAAGATATCGCCCTAGCGGGAGGGTTAGGGTACAATGAGCAGTTCTTC.

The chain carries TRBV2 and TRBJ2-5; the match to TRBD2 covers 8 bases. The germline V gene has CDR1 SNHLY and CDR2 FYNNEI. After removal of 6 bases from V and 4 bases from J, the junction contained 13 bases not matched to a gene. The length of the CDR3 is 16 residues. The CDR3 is CASSRYGGAAGETQYF. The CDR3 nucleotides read TGTGCCAGCAGCCGTTACGGGGGGGCGGCTGGAGAGACCCAGTACTTC.

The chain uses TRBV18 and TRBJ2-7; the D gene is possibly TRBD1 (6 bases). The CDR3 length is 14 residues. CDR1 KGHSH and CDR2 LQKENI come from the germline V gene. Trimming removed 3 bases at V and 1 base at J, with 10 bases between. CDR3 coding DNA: TGTGCCAGCTCACCTATAGGGACATCCTACGAGCAGTACTTC. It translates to CASSPIGTSYEQYF. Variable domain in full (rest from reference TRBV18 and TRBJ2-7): NAGVMQNPRHLVRRRGQEARLRCSPMKGHSHVYWYRQLPEEGLKFMVYLQKENIIDESGMPKERFSAEFPKEGPSILRIQQVVRGDSAAYFCASSPIGTSYEQYFGPGTRLTVT.

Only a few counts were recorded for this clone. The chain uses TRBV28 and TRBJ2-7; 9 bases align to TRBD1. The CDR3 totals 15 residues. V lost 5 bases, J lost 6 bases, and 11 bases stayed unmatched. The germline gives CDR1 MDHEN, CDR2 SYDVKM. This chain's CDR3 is CASSALIQGAGEQYF. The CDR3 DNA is TGTGCCAGCAGTGCACTGATACAGGGGGCGGGCGAGCAGTACTTC.

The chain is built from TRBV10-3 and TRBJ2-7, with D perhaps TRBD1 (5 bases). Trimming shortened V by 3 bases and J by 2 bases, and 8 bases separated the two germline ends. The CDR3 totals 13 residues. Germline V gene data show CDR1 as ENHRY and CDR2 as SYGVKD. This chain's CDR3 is CAISDRVTYEQYF. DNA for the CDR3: TGTGCCATCAGTGACAGGGTGACCTACGAGCAGTACTTC.

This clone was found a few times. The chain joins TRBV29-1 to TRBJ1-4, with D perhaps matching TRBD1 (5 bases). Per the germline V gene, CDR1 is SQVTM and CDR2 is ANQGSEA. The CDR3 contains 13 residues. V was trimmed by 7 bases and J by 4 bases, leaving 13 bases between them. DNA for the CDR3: TGCAGCGGGCGACAGCCCATTAATGAAAAACTGTTTTTT. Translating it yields CSGRQPINEKLFF.

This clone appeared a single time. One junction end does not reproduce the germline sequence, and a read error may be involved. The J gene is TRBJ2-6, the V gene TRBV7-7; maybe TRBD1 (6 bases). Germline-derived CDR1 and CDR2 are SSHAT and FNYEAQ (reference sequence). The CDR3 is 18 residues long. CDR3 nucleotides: TGTGCTAGCAGCCCTCAGACAGGACAATTCTCTGGGGCCAACGTCCTGACTTTC. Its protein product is CASSPQTGQFSGANVLTF.

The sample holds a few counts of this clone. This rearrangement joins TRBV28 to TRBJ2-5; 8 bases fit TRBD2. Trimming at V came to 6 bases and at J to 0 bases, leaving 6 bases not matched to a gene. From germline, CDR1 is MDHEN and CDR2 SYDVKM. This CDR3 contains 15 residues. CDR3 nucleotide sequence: TGTGCCAGCAGACAAAGCGGGAGTAACCAAGAGACCCAGTACTTC. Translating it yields CASRQSGSNQETQYF.

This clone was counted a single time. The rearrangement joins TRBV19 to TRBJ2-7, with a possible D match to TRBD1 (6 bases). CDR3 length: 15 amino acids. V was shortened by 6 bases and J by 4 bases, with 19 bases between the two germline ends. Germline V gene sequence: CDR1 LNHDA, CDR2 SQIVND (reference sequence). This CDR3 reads CASSPNRDERYEQYF. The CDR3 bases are TGTGCCAGTAGCCCCAACAGGGATGAAAGGTACGAGCAGTACTTC.

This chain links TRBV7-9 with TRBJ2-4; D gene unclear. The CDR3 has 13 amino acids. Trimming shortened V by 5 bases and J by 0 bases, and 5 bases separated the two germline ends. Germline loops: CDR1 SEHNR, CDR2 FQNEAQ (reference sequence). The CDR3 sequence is CASSQSAKNIQYF. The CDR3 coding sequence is TGTGCCAGCAGCCAGTCAGCCAAAAACATTCAGTACTTC. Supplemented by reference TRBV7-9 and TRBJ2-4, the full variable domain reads DTGVSQNPRHKITKRGQNVTFRCDPISEHNRLYWYRQTLGQGPEFLTYFQNEAQLEKSRLLSDRFSAERPKGSFSTLEIQRTEQGDSAMYLCASSQSAKNIQYFGAGTRLSVL.

The CDR3 coding sequence is TGTGCCACCAGCAGTAGCCCGGGACACCTTCCTTTGAATGAGCAGTTCTTC. Translation: CATSSSPGHLPLNEQFF. V usage is TRBV15 and J usage is TRBJ2-1; D may be TRBD1 (6 bases). The CDR3 runs 17 residues. V was trimmed by 3 bases and J by 7 bases, leaving 22 bases between them. Germline CDR1 is LNHNV and CDR2 is YYDKDF (reference sequence).